This paragraph reports one T cell receptor beta chain. This specimen comes from a study of blood T cell repertoires in COVID-19. Turning to the study itself: COVID-19 samples collected from the United States, Italy and Spain covered acute and convalescent phases.

Repertoires were generated with immunoSEQ multiplex PCR, while TCRdb's copy carries only in-frame clones and drops some. The table records approximately 390,000 clones, roughly 87% of them present only once. V was clipped by 1 base and J by 7 bases, with 16 bases between them. The germline gives CDR1 MGHRA, CDR2 YSYEKL. This CDR3 spans 16 amino acids. The clonotype was recovered from a woman aged 40 to 55 with acute COVID-19. Sequenced: PBMCs or T cells enriched from blood (not recorded which). This rearrangement joins TRBV4-1 to TRBJ1-4, with D possibly being TRBD1 (5 bases). The CDR3 DNA follows: TGCGCCAGCAGCCAAGGGGTTCTGGGGCCGGGTGAAAAACTGTTTTTT. Translating gives CASSQGVLGPGEKLFF.